The 9 T cell receptor beta chains reported below all come from one sample, sequenced in a study of blood T cell repertoires in COVID-19. Using immunoSEQ multiplex PCR, the repertoire was profiled, and TCRdb retains in-frame clones only, with some absent. The table lists around 200,000 clones, roughly nine tenths of them singletons. Source material: peripheral blood. The receptors here all came from a man between 65 and 79 years old with active or convalescent COVID-19.

This chain links TRBV18 with TRBJ2-3, with 8 bases matching TRBD1. The ends lost 0 bases at V and 4 bases at J; junction bases unmatched: 6. The CDR3 sequence is 16 residues long. Per germline, CDR1 KGHSH and CDR2 LQKENI. The CDR3 DNA sequence: TGTGCCAGCTCACCACCAGGGGACAGGACCGCAGATACGCAGTATTTT. Protein: CASSPPGDRTADTQYF. Full variable domain (rest looked up from reference TRBV18 and TRBJ2-3): NAGVMQNPRHLVRRRGQEARLRCSPMKGHSHVYWYRQLPEEGLKFMVYLQKENIIDESGMPKERFSAEFPKEGPSILRIQQVVRGDSAAYFCASSPPGDRTADTQYFGPGTRLTVL.

The J gene is TRBJ2-1, the V gene TRBV5-1; 9 bases are shared with TRBD1. The CDR3 loop spans 16 amino acids. Germline V gives CDR1 SGHRS, CDR2 YFSETQ. The V and J ends lost 3 bases and 2 bases, in that order; junction bases with no gene match: 6. CDR3 region: CASSSTGGEAYNEQFF. CDR3 nucleotides: TGCGCCAGCAGCTCGACAGGGGGGGAGGCCTACAATGAGCAGTTCTTC.

The chain combines TRBV6-2 or TRBV6-3 with TRBJ1-1; TRBD1 is a possible D gene (5 bases). Trimming cost V 4 bases and J 3 bases, with 12 bases left between them. The CDR3 extends over 14 amino acids. In germline, CDR1 is MNHEY, CDR2 SVGEGT. The CDR3 spells CASSSGLFDTEAFF. The CDR3 DNA follows: TGTGCCAGCAGTTCGGGACTGTTTGACACTGAAGCTTTCTTT.

This clone was detected once. The V gene is TRBV7-9, the J gene TRBJ1-6; D may be TRBD1 (6 bases). Germline CDR1 SEHNR, CDR2 FQNEAQ (reference sequence). The CDR3 spans 14 residues. V gave up 6 bases and J gave up 7 bases, with 13 bases separating them. The CDR3 loop is CASSRTDLNSPLHF. The CDR3 DNA reads as TGTGCCAGCAGTCGGACAGACTTGAATTCACCCCTCCACTTT.

In this sample, this clone turned up once. This sequence joins TRBV4-3 and TRBJ2-1; TRBD1 aligns across 7 bases. The V gene end was trimmed by 1 base and the J gene end by 7 bases; junction bases not matched to a gene: 4. Germline assignment: CDR1 LGHNA and CDR2 YSLEER. The CDR3 consists of 14 residues. CDR3 nucleotide sequence: TGCGCCAGCAGCCAAGGACAGGGCTGGAATGAGCAGTTCTTC. Protein product: CASSQGQGWNEQFF.

This sequence joins TRBV24-1 and TRBJ2-7, with TRBD1 as a possible D gene (5 bases). In germline, CDR1 is KGHDR, CDR2 SFDVKD. The CDR3 totals 13 residues. V lost 4 bases to trimming and J lost 5 bases, with 11 bases between them. The CDR3 nucleotides read TGTGCCACCAGTGAAGGGGTGATCCACGAGCAGTACTTC. Its translation: CATSEGVIHEQYF.

The CDR3 DNA follows: TGTGCCAGTAATCTTTATGCGGGGCGAGGGAATGAGCAGTTCTTC. It translates to CASNLYAGRGNEQFF. V usage is TRBV19 and J usage is TRBJ2-1, with D perhaps TRBD2 (6 bases). The V and J ends lost 7 bases and 7 bases respectively, with 20 bases between them. Germline values: CDR1 LNHDA, CDR2 SQIVND (reference sequence). The CDR3 covers 15 residues. Filled out from reference TRBV19 and TRBJ2-1, the complete variable domain reads DGGITQSPKYLFRKEGQNVTLSCEQNLNHDAMYWYRQDPGQGLRLIYYSQIVNDFQKGDIAEGYSVSREKKESFPLTVTSAQKNPTAFYLCASNLYAGRGNEQFFGPGTRLTVL.

The V call is TRBV15, the J call TRBJ2-3, with 10 bases identical to TRBD2. This CDR3 spans 17 amino acids. The germline V gene encodes CDR1 LNHNV and CDR2 YYDKDF (reference sequence). The junction had 6 bases not matched to a gene; V was cut back by 3 bases and J by 0 bases. As DNA, the CDR3 is TGTGCCACCAGCAGGGGTCGGACTAGCGGTAGCACAGATACGCAGTATTTT. The encoded protein is CATSRGRTSGSTDTQYF.

V is TRBV28 and J is TRBJ2-1; 10 bases match TRBD2. Germline V gene data show CDR1 as MDHEN and CDR2 as SYDVKM. After removal of 4 bases from V and 7 bases from J, the junction contained 10 bases not matched to a gene. This CDR3 has 16 amino acids. CDR3 sequence: CASSSYPSGRMNEQFF. The CDR3 DNA is TGTGCCAGCAGTTCCTACCCTAGCGGGAGAATGAATGAGCAGTTCTTC.